A single sample is the source of the 31 T cell receptor beta chains below, sequenced in a study of blood T cell repertoires in COVID-19. Repertoires were generated with immunoSEQ multiplex PCR, while TCRdb's copy carries only in-frame clones and drops some. There are about 160,000 clones in the sample; around 82% occur only once, and 4.5% to 7.5% lies in the top ten. The sequenced sample was PBMCs or T cells enriched from blood (not recorded which). These receptors were obtained from a man aged 35 to 55 who had recovered from COVID-19.

The chain joins TRBV5-1 to TRBJ2-5; weak D call: TRBD2 (7 bases). V lost 2 bases, J lost 2 bases, and 13 bases lay in between. From germline, CDR1 is SGHRS and CDR2 YFSETQ. The CDR3 is made up of 15 amino acids. The CDR3 protein is CASSLGGGVQETQYF. For the CDR3, the DNA is TGCGCCAGCAGCTTAGGAGGGGGGGTTCAAGAGACCCAGTACTTC.

Details on this clone: One junction end disagrees with the germline gene, perhaps due to a read error. The V call is TRBV30, the J call TRBJ1-5; no clear D gene. The CDR3 is made up of 16 amino acids. Germline V gene sequence: CDR1 GTSNPN, CDR2 SVGIG (reference sequence). The CDR3 region has the DNA TGTGCCTGGAGTGAACCCCGGGAATGGAGCACTCAGCCCCAGCATTTT. This gives the protein CAWSEPREWSTQPQHF.

This clone showed up just a few times. The rearrangement uses TRBV3-1 (or the pseudogene TRBV3-2) and TRBJ1-2; 11 bases line up with TRBD1. V was clipped by 4 bases and J by 7 bases; unmatched bases: 11. CDR3 length equals 16 residues. Germline values: CDR1 LGHDT, CDR2 YNNKEL (reference sequence). CDR3 amino acids: CASSPQIRTGGSGYTF. In DNA form, the CDR3 reads TGTGCCAGCAGCCCCCAGATCAGGACAGGGGGCAGTGGCTACACCTTC.

CDR3 bases: TGTGCCAGCTCACCGGCTGCCGGGGACAGGGGGAGTCAGCCCCAGCATTTT. Protein product: CASSPAAGDRGSQPQHF. V gene TRBV18 combines with J gene TRBJ1-5, with TRBD1 matching 11 bases. Trimming at V came to 3 bases and at J to 6 bases, leaving 10 bases not matched to a gene. The CDR3 consists of 17 residues. CDR1 KGHSH and CDR2 LQKENI come from the germline V gene. Full variable domain (rest looked up from reference TRBV18 and TRBJ1-5): NAGVMQNPRHLVRRRGQEARLRCSPMKGHSHVYWYRQLPEEGLKFMVYLQKENIIDESGMPKERFSAEFPKEGPSILRIQQVVRGDSAAYFCASSPAAGDRGSQPQHFGDGTRLSIL.

The chain carries TRBV9 and TRBJ1-2, with D perhaps matching TRBD1 (6 bases). The germline gives CDR1 SGDLS, CDR2 YYNGEE. V shed 4 bases and J shed 3 bases, with 13 bases lying between them. This CDR3 has 14 amino acids. The CDR3 DNA reads as TGTGCCAGCAGCCCCCAGGGGCCGCACTATGGCTACACCTTC. Residues: CASSPQGPHYGYTF.

The rearrangement joins TRBV27 to TRBJ2-7; D is perhaps TRBD1 (6 bases). The length of the CDR3 is 14 residues. The germline CDR1 and CDR2 sequences are MNHEY and SMNVEV (reference sequence). The V and J ends lost 4 bases and 5 bases respectively, with 15 bases between them. This CDR3 is CASSSINRDDEQYF. The CDR3 DNA reads TGTGCCAGCAGTTCCATAAACAGGGATGACGAGCAGTACTTC.

The genes are TRBV6-5 and TRBJ1-2, with D possibly matching TRBD1 (6 bases). With 6 bases removed from V and 1 base from J, the gap between germline ends came to 12 bases. The CDR3 loop spans 14 amino acids. Germline values: CDR1 MNHEY, CDR2 SVGAGI. In DNA, the CDR3 is TGTGCCAGCAGCGGGGTAGGGGGTAACTATGGCTACACCTTC. It translates to CASSGVGGNYGYTF.

V gene TRBV18 combines with J gene TRBJ2-7, with TRBD1 matching 9 bases. V shed 6 bases, J shed 3 bases, and the junction held 6 bases outside the gene matches. The CDR3 runs to 14 residues. Germline V gene data show CDR1 as KGHSH and CDR2 as LQKENI. CDR3 amino acids: CASSQRTGDYEQYV. The CDR3, as DNA: TGTGCCAGCTCCCAGAGGACAGGGGACTACGAGCAGTACGTC.

CDR3 loop: CASTGGVMNTEAFF. For the CDR3, the DNA is TGTGCCAGCACCGGAGGGGTAATGAACACTGAAGCTTTCTTT. V usage is TRBV27 and J usage is TRBJ1-1; D may be TRBD1 (5 bases). The V gene's germline CDR1 is MNHEY and CDR2 SMNVEV (reference sequence). V was clipped by 7 bases and J by 0 bases, with 12 bases between them. The CDR3 runs to 14 residues.

V and J are TRBV19 and TRBJ2-5, with 13 bases lining up with TRBD2. The germline gives CDR1 LNHDA, CDR2 SQIVND (reference sequence). V was pared by 4 bases and J by 1 base, with 3 bases of the junction left unmatched. The CDR3 is 16 residues long. The CDR3 region is CASSRRLAGGQETQYF. In DNA form, the CDR3 reads TGTGCCAGTAGTAGACGACTAGCGGGGGGCCAAGAGACCCAGTACTTC.

The CDR3 is CASSRTGTGLYNEQFF. The CDR3 DNA sequence: TGTGCCAGCAGCCGTACCGGGACAGGGCTTTACAATGAGCAGTTCTTC. The chain couples TRBV7-3 to TRBJ2-1; TRBD1 matches at 9 bases. The CDR3 spans 16 residues. J lost 4 bases, V lost 5 bases, and 9 bases had no gene match. CDR1 is SGHTA and CDR2 is FQGTGA in the germline V gene.

V is TRBV7-9 and J is TRBJ2-7; 9 nucleotides align to TRBD1. Germline V gene sequence: CDR1 SEHNR, CDR2 FQNEAQ (reference sequence). The CDR3 covers 18 residues. The V and J ends lost 0 bases and 1 base, in that order; junction bases with no gene match: 10. CDR3 nucleotide sequence: TGTGCCAGCAGCTTAGCGAGGGGGACAGGGAGGGATTCCTACGAGCAGTACTTC. This codes for CASSLARGTGRDSYEQYF.

This chain connects TRBV2 to TRBJ2-1, with 11 bases aligning to TRBD2. Germline V gene sequence: CDR1 SNHLY, CDR2 FYNNEI. The CDR3 runs 14 residues. The V segment lost 7 bases and the J segment 7 bases; nucleotides outside the gene matches: 6. CDR3 coding DNA: TGTGCCAGCACGTTGCTAGCGGGGGGAAATGAGCAGTTCTTC. Protein: CASTLLAGGNEQFF.

The rearrangement links TRBV9 to TRBJ1-2, with D maybe TRBD1 (6 bases). Germline CDR1 is SGDLS and CDR2 is YYNGEE. V dropped 3 bases and J dropped 7 bases, with 13 bases sitting between them. The CDR3 has 13 residues. CDR3 nucleotide sequence: TGTGCCAGCAGCGCGACAGGTCAATCTGGCTACACCTTC. This translates into CASSATGQSGYTF.

The chain is built from TRBV30 and TRBJ1-2; D perhaps matches TRBD1 (6 bases). The CDR3 extends over 13 amino acids. Germline CDR1 GTSNPN, CDR2 SVGIG (reference sequence). Trimming cost V 4 bases and J 4 bases, with 13 bases left between them. In nucleotides, the CDR3 is TGTGCCTGGAACACCGGACAGTTCTATGGCTACACCTTC. Its protein product is CAWNTGQFYGYTF. Full variable domain (outside the CDR3, taken from reference TRBV30 and TRBJ1-2): SQTIHQWPATLVQPVGSPLSLECTVEGTSNPNLYWYRQAAGRGLQLLFYSVGIGQISSEVPQNLSASRPQDRQFILSSKKLLLSDSGFYLCAWNTGQFYGYTFGSGTRLTVV.

The rearrangement links TRBV11-3 to TRBJ2-2; D perhaps matches TRBD1 (6 bases). Looked up from germline, CDR1 is SGHNT and CDR2 is YENEEA. This CDR3 is built from 16 residues. The V end was cut by 1 base, the J end by 5 bases, with 14 bases between. The CDR3 is CASSLGLGARTGELFF. CDR3 sequence (DNA): TGTGCCAGCAGCTTAGGTCTGGGGGCTAGGACCGGGGAGCTGTTTTTT.

The V call is TRBV2, the J call TRBJ1-6; no firm D call. Between the trimmed V and J ends, which lost 6 bases and 7 bases, there was a span of 10 bases. Germline CDR1 and CDR2: SNHLY and FYNNEI. This CDR3 comprises 13 residues. The CDR3 DNA follows: TGTGCCAGCAGCGTGGAGACCAATTCACCCCTCCACTTT. The encoded protein is CASSVETNSPLHF. The whole variable domain, filled in from reference TRBV2 and TRBJ1-6, reads EPEVTQTPSHQVTQMGQEVILRCVPISNHLYFYWYRQILGQKVEFLVSFYNNEISEKSEIFDDQFSVERPDGSNFTLKIRSTKLEDSAMYFCASSVETNSPLHFGNGTRLTVT.

The gene calls are TRBV5-4 and TRBJ1-1; tentative D call: TRBD1 (5 bases). Germline CDR1 reads SGHNT; CDR2 reads YYREEE (reference sequence). Deletions cut 4 bases from V and 1 base from J, with 11 bases between. This CDR3 is built from 14 residues. The CDR3 here is CASSPPTENTEAFF. As DNA, the CDR3 is TGTGCCAGCAGCCCCCCGACAGAGAACACTGAAGCTTTCTTT.

This chain joins TRBV7-3 and TRBJ2-3, with TRBD2 matching 9 bases. This CDR3 is 18 amino acids long. Germline CDR1 and CDR2: SGHTA and FQGTGA. The J segment lost 0 bases and the V segment lost 2 bases, leaving 9 bases of the junction unmatched. CDR3 in DNA: TGTGCCAGCAGCTTATTACCCCTTAGCGGGGGAAGCACAGATACGCAGTATTTT. Protein: CASSLLPLSGGSTDTQYF.

V and J are TRBV30 and TRBJ1-5; no firm D call. V was pared by 4 bases and J by 4 bases, with 14 bases between. The V gene's germline CDR1 is GTSNPN and CDR2 SVGIG (reference sequence). The length of the CDR3 is 14 residues. The CDR3 bases are TGTGCCTGGACCCCCCAGACGGGGAATCAGCCCCAGCATTTT. Its translation: CAWTPQTGNQPQHF.

The chain recombines TRBV3-1 (or the pseudogene TRBV3-2) with TRBJ2-5; D might be TRBD2 (5 bases). CDR3 length: 15 amino acids. V was pared by 1 base and J by 4 bases, with 13 bases between. Germline loops: CDR1 LGHDT, CDR2 YNNKEL (reference sequence). The CDR3 region is CASSQVDGIGETQYF. CDR3 sequence (DNA): TGTGCCAGCAGCCAAGTCGACGGGATTGGAGAGACCCAGTACTTC.

In this sample, this clone turned up a few times. The rearrangement uses TRBV11-2 and TRBJ2-7; TRBD2 matches at 12 bases. This CDR3 spans 15 amino acids. Germline-derived CDR1 and CDR2 are SGHAT and FQNNGV. The ends lost 7 bases at V and 4 bases at J; junction bases unmatched: 8. Here the CDR3 reads CASTPLAGGPYEQYF. CDR3 DNA: TGTGCCAGCACCCCCCTAGCGGGGGGGCCATACGAGCAGTACTTC.

The chain links TRBV5-1 to TRBJ1-1, with TRBD1 as a possible D gene (6 bases). CDR1 is SGHRS and CDR2 is YFSETQ in the germline V gene. Trimming took 2 bases from V and 2 from J, leaving 10 bases between them. The CDR3 has 14 amino acids. The CDR3: CASSLQGDNTEAFF. DNA for the CDR3: TGCGCCAGCAGCTTACAGGGTGATAACACTGAAGCTTTCTTT.

This chain uses TRBV5-1 with TRBJ2-2; the match to TRBD1 covers 9 bases. The CDR3 length is 17 residues. Germline trimming cut 0 bases from V and 1 base from J; bases unmatched to any gene: 4. CDR1 is SGHRS, CDR2 YFSETQ, per germline. CDR3 loop: CASSLELGQGNTGELFF. The CDR3 DNA is TGCGCCAGCAGCTTGGAACTGGGACAGGGGAACACCGGGGAGCTGTTTTTT.

The J gene is TRBJ1-4, the V gene TRBV4-1; no firm D call. Germline V gene sequence: CDR1 MGHRA, CDR2 YSYEKL. The V gene lost 4 bases and the J gene lost 2 bases, with 11 bases spanning the gap. The CDR3 consists of 15 residues. The CDR3 reads CASSRGGGTNEKLFF. The CDR3 nucleotides are TGCGCCAGCAGCCGAGGTGGCGGGACTAATGAAAAACTGTTTTTT.

The V call is TRBV7-3, the J call TRBJ1-1; no definite D call. V lost 5 bases and J 1 base, leaving 14 bases between the germline ends. This CDR3 spans 15 amino acids. Germline CDR1 and CDR2: SGHTA and FQGTGA. CDR3 region: CASSVNGVTNTEAFF. The CDR3 DNA reads as TGTGCCAGCAGCGTAAACGGGGTTACGAACACTGAAGCTTTCTTT.

The chain uses TRBV29-1 and TRBJ2-1; D is unresolved. V lost 4 bases to trimming and J lost 3 bases, with 13 bases between them. The CDR3 spans 14 residues. Per germline, CDR1 SQVTM and CDR2 ANQGSEA. The CDR3 coding sequence is TGCAGCGTTGTAGCACTCGGGTTCTACAATGAGCAGTTCTTC. Amino acid sequence: CSVVALGFYNEQFF.

The table lists this clone with a count of one. V is TRBV10-3 and J is TRBJ1-3; 7 bases agree with TRBD1. CDR3 length: 15 residues. CDR1 and CDR2 (germline): ENHRY, SYGVKD. The V gene end was trimmed by 6 bases and the J gene end by 0 bases; junction bases not matched to a gene: 5. The CDR3 DNA sequence: TGTGCCATCAGCGGAACAGGGGACTCTGGAAACACCATATATTTT. It specifies CAISGTGDSGNTIYF.

The chain is built from TRBV5-1 and TRBJ2-1; no definite D call. There are 15 residues in the CDR3. Per germline, CDR1 SGHRS and CDR2 YFSETQ. Trimming stripped 0 bases from V and 3 bases from J, with 10 bases between. The CDR3 protein is CASSLDTAYYNEQFF. The CDR3 region has the DNA TGCGCCAGCAGCTTGGATACAGCCTACTACAATGAGCAGTTCTTC.

The table lists this clone with a few counts. V gene TRBV30 combines with J gene TRBJ1-1; 7 positions match TRBD1. CDR3 length equals 13 residues. Losses at the gene ends were 4 bases for V and 10 bases for J; bases not matched to a gene: 12. CDR1 GTSNPN and CDR2 SVGIG come from the germline V gene (reference sequence). The DNA of the CDR3 is TGTGCCTGGATTCCGGGACAGACCCTTCGAGCTTTCTTT. Translating it yields CAWIPGQTLRAFF.

The chain has TRBV7-6 and TRBJ2-5, with a possible D match to TRBD2 (6 bases). The CDR3 sequence is 15 residues long. Germline assignment: CDR1 SGHVS and CDR2 FNYEAQ. Trimming shortened V by 5 bases and J by 5 bases, and 18 bases separated the two germline ends. CDR3 sequence (DNA): TGTGCCAGCAGCCATTTCTCCGGGGGTGGTGAGACCCAGTACTTC. As protein: CASSHFSGGGETQYF.